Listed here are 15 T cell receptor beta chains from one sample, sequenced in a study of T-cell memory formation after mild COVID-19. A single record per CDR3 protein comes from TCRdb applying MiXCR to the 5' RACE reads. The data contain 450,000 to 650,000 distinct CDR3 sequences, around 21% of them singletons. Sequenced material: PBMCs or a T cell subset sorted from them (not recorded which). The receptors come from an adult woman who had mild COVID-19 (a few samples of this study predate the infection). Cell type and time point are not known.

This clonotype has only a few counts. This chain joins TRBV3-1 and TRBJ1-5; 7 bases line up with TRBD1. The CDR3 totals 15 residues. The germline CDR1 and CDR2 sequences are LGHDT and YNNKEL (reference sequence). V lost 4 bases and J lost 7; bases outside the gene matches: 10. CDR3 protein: CASSPKRGGGQPQHF. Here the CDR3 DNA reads TGTGCCAGCAGCCCCAAGAGAGGGGGCGGGCAGCCCCAGCATTTT. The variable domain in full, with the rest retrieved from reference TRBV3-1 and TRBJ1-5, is DTAVSQTPKYLVTQMGNDKSIKCEQNLGHDTMYWYKQDSKKFLKIMFSYNNKELIINETVPNRFSPKSPDKAHLNLHINSLELGDSAVYFCASSPKRGGGQPQHFGDGTRLSIL.

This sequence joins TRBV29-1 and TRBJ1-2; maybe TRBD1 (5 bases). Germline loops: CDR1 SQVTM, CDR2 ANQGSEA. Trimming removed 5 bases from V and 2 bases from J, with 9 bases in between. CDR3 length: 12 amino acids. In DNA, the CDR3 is TGCAGCGTTATGGCAGGGAACTATGGCTACACCTTC. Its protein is CSVMAGNYGYTF.

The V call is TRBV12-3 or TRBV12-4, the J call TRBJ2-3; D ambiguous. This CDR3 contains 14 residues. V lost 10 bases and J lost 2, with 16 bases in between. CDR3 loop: CATAKSEDTDTQYF. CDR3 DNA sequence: TGTGCCACCGCGAAGAGCGAGGACACAGATACGCAGTATTTT.

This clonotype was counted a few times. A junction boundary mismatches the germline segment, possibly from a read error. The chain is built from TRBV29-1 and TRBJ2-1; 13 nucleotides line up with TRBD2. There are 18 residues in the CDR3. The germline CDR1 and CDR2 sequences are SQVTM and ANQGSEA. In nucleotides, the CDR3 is TGCGGCGTCGCCTTTCGACTAGCGGGAGGCCGGGTAAACAATGAGCAGTTCTTC. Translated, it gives CGVAFRLAGGRVNNEQFF.

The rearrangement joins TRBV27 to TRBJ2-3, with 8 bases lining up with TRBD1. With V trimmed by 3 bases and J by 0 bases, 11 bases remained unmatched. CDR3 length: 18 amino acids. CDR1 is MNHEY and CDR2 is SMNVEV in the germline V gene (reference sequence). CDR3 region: CASSFRQTGVSSTDTQYF. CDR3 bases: TGTGCCAGCAGTTTCCGACAGACAGGGGTGTCTAGCACAGATACGCAGTATTTT.

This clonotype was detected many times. The chain's CDR3 is CSAREGGVGTQYF. For the CDR3, the DNA is TGCAGTGCTAGAGAAGGGGGTGTGGGGACCCAGTACTTC. The gene calls are TRBV20-1 and TRBJ2-5; tentatively, D is TRBD1 (6 bases). V lost 0 bases and J 7 bases, leaving 12 bases between the germline ends. The CDR3 contains 13 residues. Germline CDR1 reads DFQATT; CDR2 reads SNEGSKA (reference sequence).

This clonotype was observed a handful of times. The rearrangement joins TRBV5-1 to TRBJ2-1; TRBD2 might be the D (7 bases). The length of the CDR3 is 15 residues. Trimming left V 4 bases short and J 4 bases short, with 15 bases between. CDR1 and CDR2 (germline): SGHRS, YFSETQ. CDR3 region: CASSAGGARYNEQFF. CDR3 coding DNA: TGCGCCAGCAGCGCTGGGGGGGCTAGGTACAATGAGCAGTTCTTC.

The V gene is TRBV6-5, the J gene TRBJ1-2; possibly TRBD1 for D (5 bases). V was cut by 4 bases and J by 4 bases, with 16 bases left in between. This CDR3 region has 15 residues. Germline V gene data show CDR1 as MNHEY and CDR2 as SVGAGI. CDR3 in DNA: TGTGCCAGCAGTTCCTATTGGGACGGGGGCTATGGCTACACCTTC. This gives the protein CASSSYWDGGYGYTF.

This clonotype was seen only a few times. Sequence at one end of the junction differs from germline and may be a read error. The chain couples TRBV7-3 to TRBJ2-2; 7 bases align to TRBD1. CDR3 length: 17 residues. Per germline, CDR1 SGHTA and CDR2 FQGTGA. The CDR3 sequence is CASSLTLITGATGELFF. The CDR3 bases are TGTGCCAGCAGCCTAACCCTGATTACAGGGGCCACCGGGGAGCTGTTTTTT. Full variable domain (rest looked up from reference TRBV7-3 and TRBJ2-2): GAGVSQTPSNKVTEKGKYVELRCDPISGHTALYWYRQSLGQGPEFLIYFQGTGAADDSGLPNDRFFAVRPEGSVSTLKIQRTERGDSAVYLCASSLTLITGATGELFFGEGSRLTVL.

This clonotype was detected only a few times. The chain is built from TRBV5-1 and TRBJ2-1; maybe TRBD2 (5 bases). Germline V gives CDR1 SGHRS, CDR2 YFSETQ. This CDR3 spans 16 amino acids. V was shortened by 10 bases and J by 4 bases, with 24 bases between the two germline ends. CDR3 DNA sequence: TGCGCCTCACAGCCCTCGGGGTTGATGTTGTACAATGAGCAGTTCTTC. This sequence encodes CASQPSGLMLYNEQFF.

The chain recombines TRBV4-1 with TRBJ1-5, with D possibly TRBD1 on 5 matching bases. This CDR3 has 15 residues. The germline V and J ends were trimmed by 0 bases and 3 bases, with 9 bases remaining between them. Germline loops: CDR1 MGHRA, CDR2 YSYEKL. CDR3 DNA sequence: TGCGCCAGCAGCCAAGAAGACAGTTTCAATCAGCCCCAGCATTTT. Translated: CASSQEDSFNQPQHF.

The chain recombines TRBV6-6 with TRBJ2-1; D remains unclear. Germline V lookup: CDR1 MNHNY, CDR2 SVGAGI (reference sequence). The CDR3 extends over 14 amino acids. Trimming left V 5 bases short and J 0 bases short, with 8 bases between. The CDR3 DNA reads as TGTGCCAGCAGTCCCTCCGACTCCTACAATGAGCAGTTCTTC. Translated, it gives CASSPSDSYNEQFF.

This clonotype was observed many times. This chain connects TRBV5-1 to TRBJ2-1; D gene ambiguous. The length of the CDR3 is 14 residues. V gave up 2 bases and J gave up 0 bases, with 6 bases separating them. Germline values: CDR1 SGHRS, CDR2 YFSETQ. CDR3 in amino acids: CASSFAVSYNEQFF. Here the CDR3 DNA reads TGCGCCAGCAGCTTTGCGGTCTCCTACAATGAGCAGTTCTTC.

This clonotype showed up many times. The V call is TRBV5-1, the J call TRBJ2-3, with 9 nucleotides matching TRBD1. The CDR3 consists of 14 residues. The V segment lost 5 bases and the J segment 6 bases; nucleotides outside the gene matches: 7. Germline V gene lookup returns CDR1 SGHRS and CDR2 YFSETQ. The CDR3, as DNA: TGCGCCAGCAGAAAACAGGGGGCGGTGGATACGCAGTATTTT. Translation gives CASRKQGAVDTQYF.

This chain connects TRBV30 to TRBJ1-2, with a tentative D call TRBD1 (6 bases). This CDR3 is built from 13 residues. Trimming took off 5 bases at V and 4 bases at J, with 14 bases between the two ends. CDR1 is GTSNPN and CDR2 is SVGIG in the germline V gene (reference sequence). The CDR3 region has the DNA TGTGCCTGGTCCAGAGACAGGCCCTATGGCTACACCTTC. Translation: CAWSRDRPYGYTF.